This entry lists 9 T cell receptor beta chains sequenced from one sample in a study of PD-1 blockade in classical Hodgkin lymphoma. Brentuximab vedotin exposure varied, and every patient relapsed after autologous stem cell transplantation. The table came from immunoSEQ multiplex PCR; TCRdb's copy has only in-frame clones and leaves some out. The sample lists about 14,000 clones; around four fifths were seen once. Sample: peripheral blood mononuclear cells (PBMCs), taken before the second cycle of nivolumab. These receptors were obtained from a human donor with classical Hodgkin lymphoma.

The rearrangement joins TRBV29-1 to TRBJ1-1; D unclear. Germline V gives CDR1 SQVTM, CDR2 ANQGSEA. V lost 1 base to trimming and J lost 1 base, with 7 bases between them. The CDR3 has 13 amino acids. The CDR3 here is CSVEGQENTEAFF. The CDR3 coding sequence is TGCAGCGTTGAAGGGCAAGAGAACACTGAAGCTTTCTTT.

The V and J genes are TRBV2 and TRBJ2-6, with D hard to call. Trimming took 7 bases from V and 2 from J, leaving 9 bases between them. The CDR3 runs to 14 residues. Germline V gives CDR1 SNHLY, CDR2 FYNNEI. CDR3 coding DNA: TGTGCCAGCAATCAGGAAGCTGGGGCCAACGTCCTGACTTTC. Encoded protein: CASNQEAGANVLTF.

This chain joins TRBV19 and TRBJ2-4, with a tentative D call TRBD1 (6 bases). This CDR3 region has 15 residues. The germline gives CDR1 LNHDA, CDR2 SQIVND (reference sequence). V dropped 3 bases and J dropped 6 bases, with 15 bases sitting between them. CDR3 sequence: CASSIGAGVGNIQYF. DNA of the CDR3: TGTGCCAGTAGTATTGGAGCAGGGGTGGGAAACATTCAGTACTTC.

The chain joins TRBV7-8 to TRBJ1-2; 7 bases align to TRBD1. Germline V gene lookup returns CDR1 SGHVS and CDR2 FQNEAQ. V lost 2 bases to trimming and J lost 4 bases; unmatched junction nucleotides: 4. The CDR3 length is 14 residues. CDR3 loop: CASSLPGQSYGYTF. The CDR3 DNA reads as TGTGCCAGCAGCTTACCGGGACAGTCCTATGGCTACACCTTC. Looking up the rest from reference TRBV7-8 and TRBJ1-2 gives the full variable domain: GAGVSQSPRYKVAKRGQDVALRCDPISGHVSLFWYQQALGQGPEFLTYFQNEAQLDKSGLPSDRFFAERPEGSVSTLKIQRTQQEDSAVYLCASSLPGQSYGYTFGSGTRLTVV.

This clone was found a few times. This rearrangement joins TRBV7-6 to TRBJ1-1; D is perhaps TRBD1 (5 bases). CDR1 is SGHVS and CDR2 is FNYEAQ in the germline V gene. Trimming removed 5 bases from V and 4 bases from J, with 11 bases in between. There are 13 residues in the CDR3. The CDR3 DNA reads TGTGCCAGCAGCACGGGGACTTTCACTGAAGCTTTCTTT. This encodes CASSTGTFTEAFF.

This chain connects TRBV20-1 to TRBJ2-1; no definite D call. The CDR3 has 11 amino acids. Trimming left V 6 bases short and J 8 bases short, with 11 bases between. Germline CDR1 DFQATT, CDR2 SNEGSKA (reference sequence). The DNA of the CDR3 is TGCAGTGCCCCCTTGTGGGATGAGCAGTTCTTC. As protein: CSAPLWDEQFF.

This chain links TRBV18 with TRBJ2-7; D may be TRBD1 or TRBD2 (5 bases each). In germline, CDR1 is KGHSH, CDR2 LQKENI. V shed 3 bases and J shed 4 bases, with 16 bases lying between them. The CDR3 covers 15 residues. CDR3 DNA sequence: TGTGCCAGCTCACCTTCCGGGACGAGGGAATACGAGCAGTACTTC. Protein sequence: CASSPSGTREYEQYF.

The J gene is TRBJ1-6, the V gene TRBV30; 8 nucleotides agree with TRBD1. The CDR3 runs to 14 residues. Germline V gene lookup returns CDR1 GTSNPN and CDR2 SVGIG (reference sequence). In DNA form, the CDR3 reads TGTGCTCCGAAGAGGAACAGGGGGAACTCACCCCTCCACTTT. This codes for CAPKRNRGNSPLHF.

V and J are TRBV5-1 and TRBJ2-1, with 8 bases identical to TRBD1. Germline loops: CDR1 SGHRS, CDR2 YFSETQ. V dropped 4 bases and J dropped 5; count of bases not matched to a gene: 14. CDR3 length: 17 amino acids. CDR3 amino acids: CASSHESGGGIDNEQFF. The CDR3 DNA sequence: TGCGCCAGCAGCCACGAGTCAGGGGGCGGAATCGACAATGAGCAGTTCTTC.